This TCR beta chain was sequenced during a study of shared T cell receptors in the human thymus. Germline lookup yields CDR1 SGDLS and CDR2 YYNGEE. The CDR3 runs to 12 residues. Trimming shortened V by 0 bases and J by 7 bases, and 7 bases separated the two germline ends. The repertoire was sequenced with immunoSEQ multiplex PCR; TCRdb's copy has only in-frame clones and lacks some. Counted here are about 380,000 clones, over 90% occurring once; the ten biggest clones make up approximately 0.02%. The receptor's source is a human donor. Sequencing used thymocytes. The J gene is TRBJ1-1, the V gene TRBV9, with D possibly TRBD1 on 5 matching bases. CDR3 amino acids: CASSVVGDEAFF. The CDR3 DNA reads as TGTGCCAGCAGCGTAGTAGGGGATGAAGCTTTCTTT.